A single T cell receptor (beta chain) is shown here with its context. Germline V gene sequence: CDR1 MNHEY, CDR2 SMNVEV (reference sequence). This CDR3 spans 13 amino acids. The ends were cut back, 3 bases at V and 4 bases at J, with 9 bases in the middle. The sample comes from a study of T cells of healthy individuals. TCRdb re-derived calls from the 5' RACE reads in MiXCR, one entry per CDR3 protein. The table shows 60,000 to 75,000 distinct CDR3 sequences, with about 16% occurring only once. The chain uses TRBV27 and TRBJ1-2, with D hard to call. The sequence came from a human donor in good health. Here the CDR3 reads CASSFSISYGYTF. The CDR3 DNA reads as TGTGCCAGCAGTTTTAGCATCAGCTATGGCTACACCTTC.